The clone carrying this T cell receptor beta chain came up a few times. Every isolated RNA sample was fully reverse transcribed, so sequencing captured expressed TCRB transcripts. The repertoire was sequenced with immunoSEQ multiplex PCR; TCRdb's copy has only in-frame clones and lacks some. The sample yields nearly 250,000 clones, about 14% seen once. Using CD45RO/CCR7/CD25/CD127/CD95/CD27, CD4+ naive, central memory, regulatory and stem cell-like memory cells were sorted. These data originate in a study of beta chain features in type 1 diabetes. About the study: Cell yields, age and gender were similar between patients and healthy donors.

The CDR3 spans 13 residues. CDR1 SGHTA and CDR2 FQGNSA come from the germline V gene. Deletions cut 4 bases from V and 7 bases from J, with 10 bases between. The V call is TRBV7-2, the J call TRBJ2-2; D perhaps matches TRBD1 (6 bases). The sequence was obtained from a woman between 40 and 55 years old in good health. The specimen was naive CD4+ T cells from blood. The CDR3 here is CASSSRGNGELFF. The CDR3 DNA reads TGTGCCAGCAGCTCCAGGGGTAACGGGGAGCTGTTTTTT.